The 29 T cell receptor beta chains given below trace back to one sample, sequenced in a study of blood T cell repertoires in COVID-19. Sequencing used immunoSEQ multiplex PCR; TCRdb keeps in-frame clones, though not all of them. The sample shows around 30,000 clones, 80% of them seen only once. The sequenced sample was peripheral blood. Receptors originate from a woman between 65 and 79 years old with acute or convalescent COVID-19.

V gene TRBV9 combines with J gene TRBJ2-3, with a tentative D call TRBD2 (6 bases). V gave up 4 bases and J gave up 3 bases, with 18 bases separating them. The germline V gene encodes CDR1 SGDLS and CDR2 YYNGEE. The CDR3 runs to 16 residues. CDR3 sequence: CASSIRLGGVTDTQYF. The CDR3 DNA reads as TGTGCCAGCAGCATTAGACTAGGTGGTGTAACAGATACGCAGTATTTT.

There are a few counts of this clone. The rearrangement joins TRBV13 to TRBJ1-1, with 12 positions matching TRBD1. The CDR3 runs 18 residues. Germline lookup yields CDR1 PRHDT and CDR2 FYEKMQ (reference sequence). V lost 5 bases to trimming and J lost 7 bases; unmatched junction nucleotides: 17. The CDR3 DNA is TGTGCCAGCAGCCTCTCCCCCGGGACAGGGGGCAGAGGTGGTGAAGCTTTCTTT. Protein: CASSLSPGTGGRGGEAFF.

This clone appeared a single time. The rearrangement uses TRBV7-2 and TRBJ2-1, with 7 nucleotides matching TRBD2. Germline V gene sequence: CDR1 SGHTA, CDR2 FQGNSA. After removal of 1 base from V and 4 bases from J, the junction contained 16 bases not matched to a gene. CDR3 length: 19 amino acids. This chain's CDR3 is CASSLGGPGGGRHYNEQFF. CDR3 nucleotide sequence: TGTGCCAGCAGCTTAGGAGGGCCGGGTGGCGGGAGACATTACAATGAGCAGTTCTTC.

This clone appeared a single time. The chain has TRBV29-1 and TRBJ2-2; D perhaps matches TRBD2 (6 bases). This CDR3 spans 15 amino acids. Trimming shortened V by 6 bases and J by 7 bases, and 21 bases separated the two germline ends. The germline V gene has CDR1 SQVTM and CDR2 ANQGSEA. DNA for the CDR3: TGCAGCGTGGGCTCGAGTAGGCGGGATGGCGGGGAGCTGTTTTTT. Its translation: CSVGSSRRDGGELFF.

The chain recombines TRBV28 with TRBJ1-4, with a weak D call TRBD1 (6 bases). The CDR3 covers 15 residues. Trimming stripped 6 bases from V and 0 bases from J, with 11 bases between. Germline CDR1 is MDHEN and CDR2 is SYDVKM. CDR3 in DNA: TGTGCCAGCAGGACATCAGGGGCAACTAATGAAAAACTGTTTTTT. This gives the protein CASRTSGATNEKLFF.

This chain uses TRBV11-2 with TRBJ2-7; TRBD2 is a possible D gene (5 bases). V dropped 5 bases and J dropped 4 bases, with 24 bases sitting between them. The V gene's germline CDR1 is SGHAT and CDR2 FQNNGV. This CDR3 comprises 17 residues. CDR3 protein: CASSPPYGTSGPYEQYF. DNA for the CDR3: TGTGCCAGCAGCCCTCCTTATGGAACTAGTGGGCCTTACGAGCAGTACTTC.

The rearrangement joins TRBV28 to TRBJ2-5; 7 bases match TRBD1. Germline CDR1 MDHEN, CDR2 SYDVKM. Trimming at V came to 6 bases and at J to 2 bases, leaving 9 bases not matched to a gene. The CDR3 contains 15 residues. CDR3 amino acids: CASSLGQLDQETQYF. The CDR3 DNA is TGTGCCAGCAGCCTGGGACAGTTGGATCAAGAGACCCAGTACTTC. The full variable domain, its missing parts supplied by reference TRBV28 and TRBJ2-5, is DVKVTQSSRYLVKRTGEKVFLECVQDMDHENMFWYRQDPGLGLRLIYFSYDVKMKEKGDIPEGYSVSREKKERFSLILESASTNQTSMYLCASSLGQLDQETQYFGPGTRLLVL.

The genes are TRBV19 and TRBJ1-1, with 8 bases matching TRBD1. This CDR3 contains 15 residues. V was clipped by 6 bases and J by 4 bases; unmatched bases: 10. Germline CDR1 and CDR2: LNHDA and SQIVND (reference sequence). CDR3 DNA: TGTGCCAGTAGCCCCCGAAGCAGGGGGCTCACTGAAGCTTTCTTT. Residues: CASSPRSRGLTEAFF.

This chain links TRBV6-5 with TRBJ1-1; D gene ambiguous. CDR1 is MNHEY and CDR2 is SVGAGI in the germline V gene. V shed 3 bases and J shed 10 bases, with 9 bases lying between them. This CDR3 is 11 amino acids long. The CDR3, as DNA: TGTGCCAGCAGTTATTCTAATAGAGCTTTCTTT. Its protein is CASSYSNRAFF.

The rearrangement uses TRBV7-3 and TRBJ2-1; TRBD1 aligns across 8 bases. Germline CDR1 SGHTA, CDR2 FQGTGA. This CDR3 has 17 amino acids. V lost 7 bases, J lost 1 base, and 12 bases stayed unmatched. The CDR3 loop reads CASIQTTRGHSYNEQFF. In nucleotides, the CDR3 is TGTGCCAGCATCCAAACCACCAGGGGGCATTCCTACAATGAGCAGTTCTTC.

The chain uses TRBV19 and TRBJ2-1, with TRBD2 matching 10 bases. Germline loops: CDR1 LNHDA, CDR2 SQIVND (reference sequence). Losses at the gene ends were 2 bases for V and 1 base for J; bases not matched to a gene: 23. The CDR3 extends over 23 amino acids. CDR3 amino acids: CASSIPPSDRTRAGGRSYNEQFF. CDR3 nucleotide sequence: TGTGCCAGTAGTATACCCCCCTCCGACAGGACCAGAGCGGGGGGGCGATCCTACAATGAGCAGTTCTTC.

The CDR3, as DNA: TGTGCCTGGAGCGGACCGGGACTAGCAAACGAGCAGTACTTC. Amino acid sequence: CAWSGPGLANEQYF. This chain joins TRBV30 and TRBJ2-7; TRBD2 matches 9 bases. Germline V gene lookup returns CDR1 GTSNPN and CDR2 SVGIG (reference sequence). There are 14 residues in the CDR3. J gave up 5 bases and V 3 bases, and 8 bases lay outside the gene matches. The complete variable domain, with remaining parts taken from reference TRBV30 and TRBJ2-7, reads SQTIHQWPATLVQPVGSPLSLECTVEGTSNPNLYWYRQAAGRGLQLLFYSVGIGQISSEVPQNLSASRPQDRQFILSSKKLLLSDSGFYLCAWSGPGLANEQYFGPGTRLTVT.

The chain is built from TRBV28 and TRBJ2-2; TRBD1 aligns across 7 bases. V lost 5 bases, J lost 0 bases, and 6 bases stayed unmatched. Germline CDR1 and CDR2: MDHEN and SYDVKM. This CDR3 comprises 16 residues. The CDR3 DNA reads as TGTGCCAGCAGTCCTGGGGACAGCTCGAACACCGGGGAGCTGTTTTTT. Translating gives CASSPGDSSNTGELFF.

The V gene is TRBV7-9, the J gene TRBJ2-3; the D gene is possibly TRBD2 (5 bases). V lost 4 bases to trimming and J lost 0 bases, with 8 bases between them. The CDR3 length is 14 residues. Germline V gene lookup returns CDR1 SEHNR and CDR2 FQNEAQ (reference sequence). CDR3 nucleotide sequence: TGTGCCAGCAGCTCATTAGCGAGCACAGATACGCAGTATTTT. It is translated as CASSSLASTDTQYF.

V and J are TRBV21-1 and TRBJ1-5; the table names TRBD1, a call not compared with the DNA. TRBV21-1 is given as a pseudogene. There are 17 residues in the CDR3. CDR3 nucleotide sequence: TGTGCCAGCAGCAAACCAAAAACAAACGATAGCAATCAGCCCCAGCATTTT. Translated: CASSKPKTNDSNQPQHF.

The CDR3 loop reads CASSQGDTATGAFF. In DNA, the CDR3 is TGTGCCAGCAGCCAGGGGGACACGGCGACGGGGGCTTTCTTT. This chain links TRBV3-1 (or the pseudogene TRBV3-2) with TRBJ1-1; D is perhaps TRBD1 (6 bases). V lost 3 bases and J 11 bases, leaving 19 bases between the germline ends. The CDR3 runs to 14 residues. The germline V gene encodes CDR1 LGHDT and CDR2 YNNKEL (reference sequence).

The chain is built from TRBV5-8 and TRBJ1-4, with no clear D. V lost 4 bases and J 5 bases, leaving 12 bases between the germline ends. There are 14 residues in the CDR3. Germline-derived CDR1 and CDR2 are SGHTS and YDEGEE. CDR3 loop: CASSPRTVNEKLFF. CDR3 DNA sequence: TGTGCCAGCAGCCCCCGGACTGTGAATGAAAAACTGTTTTTT.

This clone appeared once. The V gene is TRBV3-1 (or the pseudogene TRBV3-2), the J gene TRBJ2-5; TRBD2 agrees at 12 bases. CDR3 length equals 16 residues. Germline values: CDR1 LGHDT, CDR2 YNNKEL (reference sequence). V lost 8 bases to trimming and J lost 1 base; unmatched junction nucleotides: 8. CDR3 nucleotide sequence: TGTGCCAGCGGTATGCGGACTAGCGGGACCCAAGAGACCCAGTACTTC. Its protein product is CASGMRTSGTQETQYF.

The rearrangement joins TRBV7-2 to TRBJ2-5, with TRBD2 matching 12 bases. V trimming: 5 bases; J trimming: 3 bases; junction bases outside the gene matches: 10. The CDR3 covers 17 residues. In germline, CDR1 is SGHTA, CDR2 FQGNSA. Here the CDR3 reads CASSPRWTSGVKETQYF. The DNA of the CDR3 is TGTGCCAGCAGCCCCCGGTGGACTAGCGGGGTAAAAGAGACCCAGTACTTC.

The chain carries TRBV6-5 and TRBJ2-2, with D possibly being TRBD2 (6 bases). CDR3 length: 14 amino acids. Germline V gives CDR1 MNHEY, CDR2 SVGAGI. V was shortened by 6 bases and J by 1 base, with 9 bases between the two germline ends. CDR3 sequence: CASSGGRNTGELFF. The CDR3 DNA reads TGTGCCAGCAGCGGGGGACGGAACACCGGGGAGCTGTTTTTT.

V usage is TRBV28 and J usage is TRBJ2-2; D not resolved. The ends were cut back, 8 bases at V and 3 bases at J, with 10 bases in the middle. The CDR3 contains 13 residues. Germline-derived CDR1 and CDR2 are MDHEN and SYDVKM. The CDR3 region is CASVVTDTGELFF. The CDR3 nucleotides are TGTGCCAGCGTAGTGACTGACACCGGGGAGCTGTTTTTT.

V and J are TRBV28 and TRBJ1-1, with a possible D match to TRBD1 (5 bases). This CDR3 is built from 15 residues. In germline, CDR1 is MDHEN, CDR2 SYDVKM. Trimming removed 8 bases from V and 3 bases from J, with 19 bases in between. CDR3: CASSFGPRGDTEAFF. The CDR3 DNA sequence: TGTGCCAGCTCTTTCGGGCCACGGGGGGACACTGAAGCTTTCTTT.

The chain uses TRBV29-1 and TRBJ1-3, with no clear D. This CDR3 contains 14 residues. Between the trimmed V and J ends, which lost 8 bases and 0 bases, there was a span of 14 bases. CDR1 and CDR2 (germline): SQVTM, ANQGSEA. CDR3 DNA sequence: TGCAGCATTCTTGTGATTAGCTCTGGAAACACCATATATTTT. Its translation: CSILVISSGNTIYF. Filled out from reference TRBV29-1 and TRBJ1-3, the complete variable domain reads SAVISQKPSRDICQRGTSLTIQCQVDSQVTMMFWYRQQPGQSLTLIATANQGSEATYESGFVIDKFPISRPNLTFSTLTVSNMSPEDSSIYLCSILVISSGNTIYFGEGSWLTVV.

The CDR3 loop reads CASGLGEPSSNEKLFF. CDR3 in DNA: TGTGCTAGTGGTTTAGGAGAACCCTCATCTAATGAAAAACTGTTTTTT. V usage is TRBV12-5 and J usage is TRBJ1-4; D unresolved. This CDR3 spans 16 amino acids. CDR1 LGHNT and CDR2 FRNRAP come from the germline V gene. The germline V and J ends were trimmed by 3 bases and 3 bases, with 14 bases remaining between them. Full variable domain (remainder filled in from reference TRBV12-5 and TRBJ1-4): DARVTQTPRHKVTEMGQEVTMRCQPILGHNTVFWYRQTMMQGLELLAYFRNRAPLDDSGMPKDRFSAEMPDATLATLKIQPSEPRDSAVYFCASGLGEPSSNEKLFFGSGTQLSVL.

This chain joins TRBV19 and TRBJ2-1; a weak D match, TRBD2 (6 bases). Germline lookup yields CDR1 LNHDA and CDR2 SQIVND (reference sequence). V lost 5 bases to trimming and J lost 3 bases, with 20 bases between them. The CDR3 is made up of 17 amino acids. CDR3 coding DNA: TGTGCCAGTAGTCCTCCTGGAGGTAGCGGAGTCTACAATGAGCAGTTCTTC. It yields the protein CASSPPGGSGVYNEQFF.

This clone was detected only a few times. The DNA of the CDR3 is TGTGCCAGCTCAACGGACTCATTCCTCCAAGAGACCCAGTACTTC. Its protein product is CASSTDSFLQETQYF. The genes are TRBV18 and TRBJ2-5; TRBD2 is a possible D gene (5 bases). Per the germline V gene, CDR1 is KGHSH and CDR2 is LQKENI. The V gene lost 5 bases and the J gene lost 1 base, with 14 bases spanning the gap. The CDR3 is made up of 15 amino acids.

This clone was seen more than once but under ten times. The chain carries TRBV6-5 and TRBJ1-2; no clear D gene. Germline lookup yields CDR1 MNHEY and CDR2 SVGAGI. This CDR3 contains 13 residues. Trimming shortened V by 5 bases and J by 3 bases, and 10 bases separated the two germline ends. The CDR3 DNA is TGTGCCAGCAGTCCCGGCGGGGACTATGGCTACACCTTC. This sequence encodes CASSPGGDYGYTF.

The chain couples TRBV19 to TRBJ2-3; 11 nucleotides align to TRBD2. The V segment lost 4 bases and the J segment 4 bases; nucleotides outside the gene matches: 7. CDR1 is LNHDA and CDR2 is SQIVND in the germline V gene (reference sequence). The CDR3 totals 16 residues. CDR3 residues: CASSKRLAGRADTQYF. The CDR3 DNA is TGTGCCAGTAGTAAACGACTAGCGGGACGTGCAGATACGCAGTATTTT.

This chain uses TRBV19 with TRBJ2-7; 9 bases match TRBD2. V dropped 7 bases and J dropped 6; count of bases not matched to a gene: 13. The CDR3 loop spans 15 amino acids. The germline CDR1 and CDR2 sequences are LNHDA and SQIVND (reference sequence). The CDR3 nucleotides read TGTGCCAGTAAACCGTCGGCGGGAGGGCCTCTCGAGCAGTACTTC. Encoded protein: CASKPSAGGPLEQYF.